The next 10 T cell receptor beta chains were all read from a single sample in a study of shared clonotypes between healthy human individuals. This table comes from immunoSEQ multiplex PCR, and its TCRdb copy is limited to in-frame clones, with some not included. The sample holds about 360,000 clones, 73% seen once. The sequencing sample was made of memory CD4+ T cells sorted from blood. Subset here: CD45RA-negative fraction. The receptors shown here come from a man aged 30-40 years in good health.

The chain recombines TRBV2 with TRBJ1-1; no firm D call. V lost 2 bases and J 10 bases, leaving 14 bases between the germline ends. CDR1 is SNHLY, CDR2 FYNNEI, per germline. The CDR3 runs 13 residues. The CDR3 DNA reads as TGTGCCAGCAGTGAAACGGGAGGATTCGGAGCTTTCTTT. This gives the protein CASSETGGFGAFF.

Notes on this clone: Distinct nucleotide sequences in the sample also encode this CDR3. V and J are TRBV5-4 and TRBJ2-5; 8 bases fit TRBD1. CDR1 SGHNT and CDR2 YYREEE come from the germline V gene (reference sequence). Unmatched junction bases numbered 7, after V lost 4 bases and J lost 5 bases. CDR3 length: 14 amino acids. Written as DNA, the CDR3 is TGTGCCAGCAGCCCTAGGACAGGGTTGGAGACCCAGTACTTC. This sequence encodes CASSPRTGLETQYF.

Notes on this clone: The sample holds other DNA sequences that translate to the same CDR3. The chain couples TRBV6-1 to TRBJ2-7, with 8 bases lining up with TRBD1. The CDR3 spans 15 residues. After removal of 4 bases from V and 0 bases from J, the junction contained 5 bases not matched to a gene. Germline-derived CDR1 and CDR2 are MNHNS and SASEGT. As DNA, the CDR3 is TGTGCCAGCAGTGTCGGGACAGGTGTCTCCTACGAGCAGTACTTC. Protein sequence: CASSVGTGVSYEQYF.

The CDR3 DNA sequence: TGTGCCACTAAAGCAGGGAATGAGCAGTTCTTC. The encoded protein is CATKAGNEQFF. This chain uses TRBV19 with TRBJ2-1; D perhaps matches TRBD1 (5 bases). The CDR3 runs to 11 residues. Germline CDR1 LNHDA, CDR2 SQIVND (reference sequence). V lost 10 bases, J lost 7 bases, and 11 bases lay in between. The whole variable domain, remainder taken from reference TRBV19 and TRBJ2-1, is DGGITQSPKYLFRKEGQNVTLSCEQNLNHDAMYWYRQDPGQGLRLIYYSQIVNDFQKGDIAEGYSVSREKKESFPLTVTSAQKNPTAFYLCATKAGNEQFFGPGTRLTVL.

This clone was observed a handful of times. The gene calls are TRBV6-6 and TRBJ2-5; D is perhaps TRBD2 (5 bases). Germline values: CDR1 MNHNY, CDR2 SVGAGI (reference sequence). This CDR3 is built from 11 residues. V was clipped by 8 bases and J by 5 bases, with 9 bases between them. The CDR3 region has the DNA TGTGCCAGCGGGAGTTTCGAGACCCAGTACTTC. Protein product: CASGSFETQYF.

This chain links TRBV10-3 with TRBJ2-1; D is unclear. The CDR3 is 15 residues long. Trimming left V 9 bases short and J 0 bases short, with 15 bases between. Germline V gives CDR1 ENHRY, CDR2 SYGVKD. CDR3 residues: CAIKKAESSYNEQFF. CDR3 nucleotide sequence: TGTGCCATAAAAAAGGCTGAAAGCTCCTACAATGAGCAGTTCTTC.

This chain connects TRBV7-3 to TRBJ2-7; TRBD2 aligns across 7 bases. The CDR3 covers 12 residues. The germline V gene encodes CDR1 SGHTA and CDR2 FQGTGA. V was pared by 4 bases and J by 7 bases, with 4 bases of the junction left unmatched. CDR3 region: CASSSPGGEQYF. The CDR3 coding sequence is TGTGCCAGCAGCTCCCCCGGGGGGGAGCAGTACTTC. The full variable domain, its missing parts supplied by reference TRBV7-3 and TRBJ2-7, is GAGVSQTPSNKVTEKGKYVELRCDPISGHTALYWYRQSLGQGPEFLIYFQGTGAADDSGLPNDRFFAVRPEGSVSTLKIQRTERGDSAVYLCASSSPGGEQYFGPGTRLTVT.

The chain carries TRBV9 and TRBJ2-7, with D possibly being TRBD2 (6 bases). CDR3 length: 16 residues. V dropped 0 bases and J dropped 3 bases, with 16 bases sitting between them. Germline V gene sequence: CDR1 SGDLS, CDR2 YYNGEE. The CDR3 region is CASSVGVETSIYEQYF. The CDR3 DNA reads TGTGCCAGCAGCGTAGGGGTGGAGACTAGTATCTACGAGCAGTACTTC.

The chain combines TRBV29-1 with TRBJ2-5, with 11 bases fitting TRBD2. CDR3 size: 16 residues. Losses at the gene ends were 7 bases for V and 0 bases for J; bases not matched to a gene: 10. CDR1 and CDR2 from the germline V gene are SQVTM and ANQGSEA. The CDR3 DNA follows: TGCAGCGGGGCTAGCGGGAGGCCCTGGTACCAAGAGACCCAGTACTTC. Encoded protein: CSGASGRPWYQETQYF.

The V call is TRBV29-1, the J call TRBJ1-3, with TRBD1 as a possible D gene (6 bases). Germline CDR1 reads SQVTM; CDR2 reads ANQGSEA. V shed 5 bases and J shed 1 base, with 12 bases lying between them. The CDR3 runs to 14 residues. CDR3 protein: CSVITGQSGNTIYF. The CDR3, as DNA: TGCAGCGTTATAACCGGACAGTCTGGAAACACCATATATTTT. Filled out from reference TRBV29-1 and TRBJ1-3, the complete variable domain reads SAVISQKPSRDICQRGTSLTIQCQVDSQVTMMFWYRQQPGQSLTLIATANQGSEATYESGFVIDKFPISRPNLTFSTLTVSNMSPEDSSIYLCSVITGQSGNTIYFGEGSWLTVV.